This T cell receptor beta chain came from a study of T-cell reconstitution after alpha-beta-depleted transplantation in children. Study-level points and caveats: A year had passed since transplant, and T-cell counts and diversity by then came mostly from newly produced T cells. Alpha-beta T cells about two months after transplant reportedly derived from several hundred expanded graft clones.

A word on this clonotype: Its target is not known. With a much larger clone just one base away, this may be a read error.

TCRbeta library preparation incorporated unique molecular identifiers. TCRdb re-derived calls from the PCR reads in MiXCR, one entry per CDR3 protein. The repertoire holds 200,000 to 250,000 distinct CDR3 sequences, with approximately 11% as singletons. This CDR3 spans 14 amino acids. The V gene's germline CDR1 is KGHDR and CDR2 SFDVKD. This clonotype was sampled from a child less than two years old with acute myeloid leukemia, due to receive a stem cell transplant. The gene calls are TRBV24-1 and TRBJ2-1; D is ambiguous. Sequencing used PBMCs, obtained before TCRalphabeta/CD19-depleted stem cell transplant. CDR3 bases: TGTGCCACCAGTGTCGGTGGGAATAGGAATGAGCAGCTCTTC. Encoded protein: CATSVGGNRNEQLF.